The subject of this entry is one TCR beta chain. Plates contained approximately 200,000 CFSE-labeled responder cells and approximately 200,000 irradiated, violet-dye-labeled stimulator cells. The CDR3 is 13 amino acids. CDR1 is SEHNR and CDR2 is FQNEAQ in the germline V gene (reference sequence). The germline V and J ends were trimmed by 0 bases and 3 bases, with 4 bases remaining between them. The sample originates from a study of graft-versus-host responses after intestinal transplantation. Here immunoSEQ multiplex PCR was the method, and the copy in TCRdb shows in-frame clones only, minus some. The table shows tens of thousands of clones, with roughly two fifths occurring only once.

J is TRBJ2-3 and V is TRBV7-9, with D uncertain. The receptor was isolated from a human patient who was an organ donor for intestinal transplantation. Specimen: alloreactive CD8+ T cells from a mixed lymphocyte reaction culture, collected before transplantation. Subset here: CFSE-low proliferating T cells sorted from roughly 6-day pre-transplant mixed lymphocyte reaction (GvH or HvG direction). The CDR3 coding sequence is TGTGCCAGCAGCTTAGCAAAAACAGATACGCAGTATTTT. This codes for CASSLAKTDTQYF.